The clone carrying this T cell receptor (beta chain) showed up just a few times. What it recognizes is unknown. The record originates from a study of CD8 T cells in ankylosing spondylitis. The study's findings and limits: Within matched ankylosing spondylitis synovial fluid, disease-linked clones were reportedly significantly enriched. It appeared that ankylosing spondylitis blood was characterized by a TCR beta motif of fewer than ten highly homologous variants.

Germline V CDR1 and CDR2: DFQATT, SNEGSKA (reference sequence). Trimming removed 5 bases from V and 2 bases from J; junction bases left unmatched: 6. The CDR3 is made up of 14 amino acids. TCRdb reprocessed the 5' RACE reads via MiXCR and lists one record per CDR3 protein. The sample comprises fewer than 40,000 distinct CDR3 sequences, about 29% of which are singletons, and under 60% rests with the top ten. Source material: synovial fluid, either unsorted or a sorted T cell fraction (not recorded which). The V call is TRBV20-1, the J call TRBJ2-3; 8 positions agree with TRBD2. The clonotype originates from a male donor with ankylosing spondylitis. The DNA of the CDR3 is TGCAGTGCTTTTAAGCGGGAGAACACAGATACGCAGTATTTT. Residues: CSAFKRENTDTQYF.